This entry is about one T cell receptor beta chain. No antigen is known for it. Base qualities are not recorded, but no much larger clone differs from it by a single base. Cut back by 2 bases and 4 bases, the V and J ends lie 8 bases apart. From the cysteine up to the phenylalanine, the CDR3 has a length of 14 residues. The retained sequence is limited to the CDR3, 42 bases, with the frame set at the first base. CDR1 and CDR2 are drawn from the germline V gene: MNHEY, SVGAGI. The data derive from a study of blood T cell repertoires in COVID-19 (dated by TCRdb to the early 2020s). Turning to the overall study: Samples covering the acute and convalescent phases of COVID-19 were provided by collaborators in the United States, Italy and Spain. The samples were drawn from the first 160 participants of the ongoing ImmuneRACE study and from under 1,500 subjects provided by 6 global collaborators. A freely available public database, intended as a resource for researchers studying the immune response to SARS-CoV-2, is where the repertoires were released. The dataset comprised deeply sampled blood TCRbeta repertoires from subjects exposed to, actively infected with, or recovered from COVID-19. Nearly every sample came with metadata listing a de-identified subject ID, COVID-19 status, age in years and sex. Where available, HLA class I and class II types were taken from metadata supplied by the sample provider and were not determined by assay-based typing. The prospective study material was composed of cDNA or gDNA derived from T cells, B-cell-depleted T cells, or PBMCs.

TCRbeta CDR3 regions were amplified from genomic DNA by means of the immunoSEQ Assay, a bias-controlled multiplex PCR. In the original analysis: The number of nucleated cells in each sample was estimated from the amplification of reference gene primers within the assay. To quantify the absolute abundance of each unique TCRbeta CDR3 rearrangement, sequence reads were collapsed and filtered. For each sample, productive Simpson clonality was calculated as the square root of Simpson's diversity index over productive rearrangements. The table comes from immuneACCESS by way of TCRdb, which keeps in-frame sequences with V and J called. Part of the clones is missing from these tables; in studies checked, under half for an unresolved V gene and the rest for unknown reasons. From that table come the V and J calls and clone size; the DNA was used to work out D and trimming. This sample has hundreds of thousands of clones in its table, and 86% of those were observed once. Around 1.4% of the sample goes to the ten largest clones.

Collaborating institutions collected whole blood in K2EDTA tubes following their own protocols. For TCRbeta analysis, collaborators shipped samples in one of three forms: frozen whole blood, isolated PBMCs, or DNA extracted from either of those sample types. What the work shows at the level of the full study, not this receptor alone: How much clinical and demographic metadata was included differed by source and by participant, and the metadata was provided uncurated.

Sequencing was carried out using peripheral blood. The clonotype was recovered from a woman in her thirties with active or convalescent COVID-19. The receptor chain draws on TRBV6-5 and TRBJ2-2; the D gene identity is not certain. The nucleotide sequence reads TGTGCCAGCAGTTACGGGCACCGCACCGGGGAGCTGTTTTTT. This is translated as CASSYGHRTGELFF.